One and the same sample provided the 10 T cell receptor beta chains below, sequenced in a study of cytomegalovirus exposure and HLA in healthy donors. Data came from immunoSEQ multiplex PCR; TCRdb stores just in-frame clones and leaves some out. The sample yields about 160,000 clones, about 86% seen once. The sequenced material came from PBMCs. All receptors derive from a woman aged 25 to 45 in good health and CMV-seronegative.

This chain uses TRBV7-9 with TRBJ1-6; no clear D. In germline, CDR1 is SEHNR, CDR2 FQNEAQ (reference sequence). Deletions cut 3 bases from V and 5 bases from J, with 8 bases between. The CDR3 contains 14 residues. CDR3 DNA: TGTGCCAGCAGCTTCGTCGGGGATAATTCACCCCTCCACTTT. This sequence encodes CASSFVGDNSPLHF.

This clone appeared a few times. The rearrangement uses TRBV30 and TRBJ1-1; D unclear. V was cut by 3 bases and J by 4 bases, with 9 bases left in between. The CDR3 loop spans 12 amino acids. The germline CDR1 and CDR2 sequences are GTSNPN and SVGIG (reference sequence). The CDR3 coding sequence is TGTGCCTGGAGCCCCACCTTCACTGAAGCTTTCTTT. Protein sequence: CAWSPTFTEAFF.

The chain has TRBV27 and TRBJ1-5; maybe TRBD1 (5 bases). V was cut by 2 bases and J by 6 bases, with 11 bases left in between. Germline assignment: CDR1 MNHEY and CDR2 SMNVEV (reference sequence). The CDR3 is 14 residues long. The CDR3, as DNA: TGTGCCAGCAGTTTAAAAGGGGAGCGTCAGCCCCAGCATTTT. This sequence encodes CASSLKGERQPQHF.

This chain uses TRBV25-1 with TRBJ1-5, with TRBD1 matching over 7 bases. V trimming: 6 bases; J trimming: 3 bases; junction bases outside the gene matches: 8. The germline gives CDR1 MGHDK, CDR2 SYGVNS. The CDR3 has 15 amino acids. The CDR3 DNA sequence: TGTGCCAGCAGCGGGGGACAGCGAAACAATCAGCCCCAGCATTTT. It codes for CASSGGQRNNQPQHF.

The CDR3 DNA sequence: TGTGCCAGCAGCTGGGGACAGATAGACACAGATACGCAGTATTTT. It codes for CASSWGQIDTDTQYF. The chain joins TRBV7-2 to TRBJ2-3; TRBD1 agrees at 7 bases. This CDR3 is 15 amino acids long. V trimming: 4 bases; J trimming: 2 bases; junction bases outside the gene matches: 6. From germline, CDR1 is SGHTA and CDR2 FQGNSA. Full variable domain (outside the CDR3, taken from reference TRBV7-2 and TRBJ2-3): GAGVSQSPSNKVTEKGKDVELRCDPISGHTALYWYRQSLGQGLEFLIYFQGNSAPDKSGLPSDRFSAERTGGSVSTLTIQRTQQEDSAVYLCASSWGQIDTDTQYFGPGTRLTVL.

The chain employs TRBV5-1 and TRBJ1-2, with TRBD1 matching 10 bases. V trimming: 3 bases; J trimming: 4 bases; junction bases outside the gene matches: 3. Germline assignment: CDR1 SGHRS and CDR2 YFSETQ. The CDR3 runs to 14 residues. CDR3 sequence: CASSSGQGGYGYTF. DNA for the CDR3: TGCGCCAGCAGCTCCGGACAGGGGGGCTATGGCTACACCTTC. The variable domain in full, completed from reference TRBV5-1 and TRBJ1-2, reads KAGVTQTPRYLIKTRGQQVTLSCSPISGHRSVSWYQQTPGQGLQFLFEYFSETQRNKGNFPGRFSGRQFSNSRSEMNVSTLELGDSALYLCASSSGQGGYGYTFGSGTRLTVV.

The table lists this clone with a few counts. This CDR3 is CASRLGYEQYF. The CDR3 DNA reads TGTGCCAGCAGATTGGGGTACGAGCAGTACTTC. The rearrangement uses TRBV25-1 and TRBJ2-7, with no clear D. V lost 6 bases, J lost 4 bases, and 7 bases lay in between. Germline CDR1 and CDR2: MGHDK and SYGVNS. The CDR3 loop spans 11 amino acids.

This clone was seen once. V is TRBV20-1 and J is TRBJ2-1; D remains unclear. Germline CDR1 and CDR2: DFQATT and SNEGSKA (reference sequence). The V gene lost 6 bases and the J gene lost 6 bases, with 6 bases spanning the gap. CDR3 length equals 10 residues. CDR3 residues: CSAVINEQFF. CDR3 in DNA: TGCAGTGCCGTCATCAATGAGCAGTTCTTC.

This chain connects TRBV7-2 to TRBJ2-3, with TRBD2 identical over 8 bases. V shed 6 bases and J 0 bases; nucleotides not matched to a gene: 5. The length of the CDR3 is 15 residues. From germline, CDR1 is SGHTA and CDR2 FQGNSA. This CDR3 reads CASRTVAGSTDTQYF. CDR3 nucleotides: TGTGCCAGCAGAACGGTAGCGGGAAGCACAGATACGCAGTATTTT.

This clone was detected only a few times. The rearrangement links TRBV9 to TRBJ2-7; 9 bases match TRBD1. CDR1 is SGDLS, CDR2 YYNGEE, per germline. With 0 bases clipped from V and 2 bases from J, the junction kept 3 bases outside the gene matches. This CDR3 region has 15 residues. This CDR3 is CASSVAGTGPYEQYF. The CDR3 DNA is TGTGCCAGCAGCGTAGCAGGGACAGGGCCCTACGAGCAGTACTTC.